Included here is one T cell receptor (beta chain) sequence, with context. Its antigen remains unidentified. No clone much larger than this one lies a single base away; base qualities are absent. Whole blood was collected in K2EDTA tubes by collaborating institutions according to the institutions' own protocols. Collaborator samples were shipped for TCRbeta analysis as frozen whole blood, isolated PBMCs, or DNA extracted from either sample type. Germline trimming: 6 bases from V, 2 bases from J; junction bases outside gene matches: 7. Taken from the germline V gene (reference sequence), the CDR1 and CDR2 loops are LNHDA and SQIVND. The CDR3, from cysteine to phenylalanine, totals 15 residues. The only DNA kept is the CDR3, 45 bases in frame from the first base. This specimen belongs to a study of blood T cell repertoires in COVID-19 (dated by TCRdb to 2019 to 2021). About the full investigation: The collaborator samples originated in the United States, Italy and Spain and spanned the acute and convalescent phases of COVID-19. The sample metadata nearly always contained a de-identified subject ID, COVID-19 status, age in years and sex. Where HLA class I and class II types were available, the types were taken from metadata supplied by the sample provider, not from assay-based typing. The samples were drawn from the first 160 participants of the ongoing ImmuneRACE study and from some 1,300 subjects provided by 6 global collaborators. Subjects who had been exposed to COVID-19, were actively infected with it, or had recovered from it provided the deeply sampled blood TCRbeta repertoires that made up the dataset. The material from the prospective study consisted of cDNA or gDNA derived from T cells, B-cell-depleted T cells, or PBMCs. The repertoires were made available in a free public database intended to serve as a resource for research on the immune response to SARS-CoV-2. Results the study describes overall, beyond this receptor: The amount of clinical and demographic metadata varied by source and participant and was provided uncurated.

The immunoSEQ Assay, a bias-controlled multiplex PCR, was used to amplify TCRbeta CDR3 regions from genomic DNA. The study's processing was this. The number of nucleated cells in each sample was estimated by amplification of reference gene primers within the assay. To quantify the absolute abundance of each unique TCRbeta CDR3 rearrangement, sequence reads were collapsed and filtered. For each sample, productive Simpson clonality was calculated as the square root of Simpson's diversity index over productive rearrangements. TCRdb re-hosts the immuneACCESS table, in-frame sequences only. Its copies lack some clones; in the studies checked, an unresolved V gene accounts for under half of them, and the cause for the rest is not known. From that table come the V and J calls and clone size; the DNA was used to work out D and trimming. The sample includes 150,000 to 200,000 clones, with 90% observed a single time. 0.5% to 0.55% of the sample is in the top ten clones.

The TCR comes from a man aged 45-65 years with acute or convalescent COVID-19. In this chain, TRBV19 is recombined with TRBJ1-3; 7 bases in the junction line up with TRBD1. Sample: peripheral blood. The DNA reads TGTGCCAGTAGCATCCCGACAGGGACTGGAAACACCATATATTTT. Translated, this gives CASSIPTGTGNTIYF.